This passage covers 32 T cell receptor beta chains from one sample sequenced in a study of cytomegalovirus exposure and HLA in healthy donors. 60 Vbeta and 13 Jbeta primers were used in PCR. Assay: immunoSEQ multiplex PCR; the TCRdb copy retains only in-frame clones and omits some. The sample has about 200,000 clones; approximately 12% are singletons. The sequencing sample was made of PBMCs. These TCRs come from a man in his forties or fifties in good health and CMV-seropositive.

This clone has only a few counts. The chain is built from TRBV5-1 and TRBJ1-4, with 8 bases that match TRBD1. The CDR3 sequence is 15 residues long. CDR1 and CDR2 from the germline V gene are SGHRS and YFSETQ. After removal of 3 bases from V and 6 bases from J, the junction contained 7 bases not matched to a gene. The CDR3 bases are TGCGCCAGCAGCTACGGACAGGGACTCGATGAAAAACTGTTTTTT. It translates to CASSYGQGLDEKLFF.

V usage is TRBV5-1 and J usage is TRBJ1-2, with D possibly TRBD1 on 5 matching bases. Trimming cost V 0 bases and J 8 bases, with 11 bases left between them. Germline CDR1 is SGHRS and CDR2 is YFSETQ. The CDR3 is 13 amino acids. The CDR3 coding sequence is TGCGCCAGCAGCTTGGAAAGGGGTTGGGGCTACACCTTC. Translated, it gives CASSLERGWGYTF.

This clone has just a few counts. The CDR3 DNA is TGTGCCACCAGCACAAGGACAGGTTATAATTCACCCCTCCACTTT. Translated: CATSTRTGYNSPLHF. The rearrangement links TRBV15 to TRBJ1-6; 7 positions agree with TRBD1. Germline V CDR1 and CDR2: LNHNV, YYDKDF (reference sequence). The ends lost 4 bases at V and 4 bases at J; junction bases unmatched: 4. The CDR3 consists of 15 residues.

The table lists this clone with a few counts. The chain links TRBV7-8 to TRBJ2-7, with D possibly matching TRBD1 (7 bases). The CDR3 is made up of 14 amino acids. Trimming pared 3 bases from V and 6 bases from J, leaving 15 bases between. The germline V gene has CDR1 SGHVS and CDR2 FQNEAQ. This CDR3 reads CASSFQGQGGEQYV. For the CDR3, the DNA is TGTGCCAGCAGCTTCCAAGGGCAGGGGGGCGAGCAGTACGTC.

V and J are TRBV4-2 and TRBJ2-2, with D tentatively TRBD2 (6 bases). The germline V gene encodes CDR1 LGHNA and CDR2 YNFKEQ. This CDR3 spans 17 amino acids. Trimming took off 0 bases at V and 2 bases at J, with 13 bases between the two ends. DNA for the CDR3: TGTGCCAGCAGCCAAGAAGGGCTAGCGACTAACACCGGGGAGCTGTTTTTT. It encodes CASSQEGLATNTGELFF.

A few counts support this clone. The rearrangement joins TRBV5-4 to TRBJ1-3; tentatively, D is TRBD1 (5 bases). Germline V gene lookup returns CDR1 SGHNT and CDR2 YYREEE (reference sequence). V dropped 1 base and J dropped 4 bases, with 12 bases sitting between them. The CDR3 length is 15 residues. The CDR3 sequence: CASSLQGSGGNTIYF. The CDR3 DNA reads as TGTGCCAGCAGCTTGCAGGGCTCGGGCGGAAACACCATATATTTT.

The chain couples TRBV4-2 to TRBJ2-7; 10 bases line up with TRBD2. With V trimmed by 0 bases and J by 11 bases, 13 bases remained unmatched. The CDR3 runs to 16 residues. Germline CDR1 LGHNA, CDR2 YNFKEQ. This chain's CDR3 is CASSQDRLGLAGAKYF. CDR3 nucleotides: TGTGCCAGCAGCCAAGATCGACTCGGTCTAGCGGGGGCAAAGTACTTC.

The rearrangement links TRBV9 to TRBJ2-2; TRBD1 aligns across 10 bases. Trimming cost V 3 bases and J 7 bases; bases outside gene matches: 12. CDR3 length: 17 residues. From germline, CDR1 is SGDLS and CDR2 YYNGEE. The CDR3 protein is CASSARDRGFGDGELFF. The CDR3 DNA reads as TGTGCCAGCAGCGCACGGGACAGGGGATTTGGGGACGGGGAGCTGTTTTTT.

This clone has a handful of counts. The chain carries TRBV28 and TRBJ2-1; perhaps TRBD1 as D (5 bases). With 4 bases removed from V and 7 bases from J, the gap between germline ends came to 17 bases. This CDR3 contains 15 residues. Looked up from germline, CDR1 is MDHEN and CDR2 is SYDVKM. This chain's CDR3 is CASSSPKGYRNEQFF. In DNA form, the CDR3 reads TGTGCCAGCAGTTCTCCTAAGGGGTACAGGAATGAGCAGTTCTTC.

This clone occurred a few times. The chain couples TRBV4-3 to TRBJ1-3, with 7 bases identical to TRBD1. Germline V gene data show CDR1 as LGHNA and CDR2 as YSLEER. The trim removed 3 bases at V and 3 bases at J, leaving 5 bases unmatched. The CDR3 contains 15 residues. The CDR3 region is CASSQHTGVGNTIYF. Here the CDR3 DNA reads TGCGCCAGCAGCCAGCACACAGGGGTTGGAAACACCATATATTTT.

Turning to this clone: The junction departs from the called germline gene at one end, perhaps through a read error. This sequence joins TRBV27 and TRBJ1-2; D unresolved. Germline loops: CDR1 MNHEY, CDR2 SMNVEV (reference sequence). This CDR3 spans 13 amino acids. Written as DNA, the CDR3 is TGTGCCAGCAGTTTAAAGCCTAACTATGGCTACTCCTTC. Its protein product is CASSLKPNYGYSF.

J is TRBJ1-3 and V is TRBV18, with 9 bases matching TRBD1. Germline loops: CDR1 KGHSH, CDR2 LQKENI. This CDR3 contains 14 residues. After removal of 2 bases from V and 7 bases from J, the junction contained 3 bases not matched to a gene. The CDR3 nucleotides read TGTGCCAGCTCACCAGACAGGGGGACTAACACCATATATTTT. This codes for CASSPDRGTNTIYF.

The chain links TRBV9 to TRBJ2-6, with D possibly being TRBD2 (6 bases). Per germline, CDR1 SGDLS and CDR2 YYNGEE. The V and J ends lost 4 bases and 1 base respectively, with 24 bases between them. This CDR3 has 20 amino acids. CDR3 DNA sequence: TGTGCCAGCAGCTTGGACTGGACGGGGACTGGGGCATCTGGGGCCAACGTCCTGACTTTC. The encoded protein is CASSLDWTGTGASGANVLTF.

The chain links TRBV6-1 to TRBJ2-2; TRBD1 aligns across 7 bases. V lost 4 bases, J lost 0 bases, and 2 bases stayed unmatched. Germline V gives CDR1 MNHNS, CDR2 SASEGT. The CDR3 contains 15 residues. The CDR3 nucleotides are TGTGCCAGCAGTGGTCAGGGGGCGAACACCGGGGAGCTGTTTTTT. As protein: CASSGQGANTGELFF.

The CDR3 bases are TGTGCCAGTAGTATAGTAACAGGAACAAACACCGGGGAGCTGTTTTTT. Translated: CASSIVTGTNTGELFF. The rearrangement links TRBV19 to TRBJ2-2; a possible D gene is TRBD1 (5 bases). CDR1 and CDR2 (germline): LNHDA, SQIVND (reference sequence). V was trimmed by 1 base and J by 2 bases, leaving 11 bases between them. This CDR3 region has 16 residues.

The chain combines TRBV4-2 with TRBJ2-2; maybe TRBD2 (6 bases). Germline lookup yields CDR1 LGHNA and CDR2 YNFKEQ. The CDR3 spans 14 residues. V shed 5 bases and J shed 5 bases, with 12 bases lying between them. CDR3 region: CASSIEEGTGELFF. The CDR3 DNA reads as TGTGCCAGCAGCATCGAGGAGGGGACCGGGGAGCTGTTTTTT.

This clone was seen a few times. The J gene is TRBJ2-5, the V gene TRBV4-3; maybe TRBD2 (6 bases). There are 15 residues in the CDR3. Germline V gene lookup returns CDR1 LGHNA and CDR2 YSLEER. Trimming stripped 0 bases from V and 8 bases from J, with 16 bases between. CDR3 nucleotides: TGCGCCAGCAGCCAAGATGGAACTCCGCGGGGAACCCAGTACTTC. Its protein is CASSQDGTPRGTQYF.

This clone was detected a few times. The V gene is TRBV13, the J gene TRBJ1-6; weak D call: TRBD1 (5 bases). Germline V gene sequence: CDR1 PRHDT, CDR2 FYEKMQ (reference sequence). The CDR3 has 16 residues. The V end was cut by 2 bases, the J end by 1 base, with 9 bases between. The CDR3: CASSLRGQSYNSPLHF. CDR3 nucleotides: TGTGCCAGCAGCTTAAGGGGCCAATCCTATAATTCACCCCTCCACTTT. The full variable domain, with the rest looked up from reference TRBV13 and TRBJ1-6, is AAGVIQSPRHLIKEKRETATLKCYPIPRHDTVYWYQQGPGQDPQFLISFYEKMQSDKGSIPDRFSAQQFSDYHSELNMSSLELGDSALYFCASSLRGQSYNSPLHFGNGTRLTVT.

CDR3 coding DNA: TGTGCCAGCAGGCCACGCCAGGGCCCCACAGATACGCAGTATTTT. Residues: CASRPRQGPTDTQYF. The J gene is TRBJ2-3, the V gene TRBV7-8; D might be TRBD1 (5 bases). The CDR3 sequence is 15 residues long. V lost 6 bases to trimming and J lost 2 bases, with 15 bases between them. Per germline, CDR1 SGHVS and CDR2 FQNEAQ. Together with reference TRBV7-8 and TRBJ2-3, the CDR3 gives the full variable domain: GAGVSQSPRYKVAKRGQDVALRCDPISGHVSLFWYQQALGQGPEFLTYFQNEAQLDKSGLPSDRFFAERPEGSVSTLKIQRTQQEDSAVYLCASRPRQGPTDTQYFGPGTRLTVL.

This clone was seen a handful of times. The chain carries TRBV10-2 and TRBJ1-2; no clear D gene. The CDR3 length is 14 residues. Looked up from germline, CDR1 is WSHSY and CDR2 is SAAADI. V lost 6 bases and J lost 2, with 13 bases in between. This CDR3 reads CASRQAGGNYGYTF. Here the CDR3 DNA reads TGCGCCAGCAGACAAGCGGGAGGAAACTATGGCTACACCTTC.

This chain connects TRBV7-2 to TRBJ1-1, with D possibly being TRBD1 (6 bases). CDR3 size: 14 residues. V gave up 5 bases and J gave up 6 bases, with 16 bases separating them. Germline V gene sequence: CDR1 SGHTA, CDR2 FQGNSA. CDR3 in amino acids: CASSHRDIYSEAFF. In DNA, the CDR3 is TGTGCCAGCAGCCATAGGGACATTTATTCTGAAGCTTTCTTT.

J is TRBJ1-1 and V is TRBV7-8; D is unresolved. This CDR3 comprises 13 residues. V was cut by 5 bases and J by 2 bases, with 9 bases left in between. Germline V gives CDR1 SGHVS, CDR2 FQNEAQ. CDR3: CASSQGENTEAFF. Here the CDR3 DNA reads TGTGCCAGCAGCCAAGGAGAAAACACTGAAGCTTTCTTT.

This clone was seen only a few times. This chain joins TRBV18 and TRBJ2-2, with a weak D call TRBD2 (6 bases). CDR1 is KGHSH, CDR2 LQKENI, per germline. This CDR3 contains 15 residues. V lost 5 bases, J lost 4 bases, and 14 bases lay in between. In DNA form, the CDR3 reads TGTGCCAGCTCATCTTTCCAGGGAGGCACCGGGGAGCTGTTTTTT. Protein sequence: CASSSFQGGTGELFF.

A remark on this clone: Relative to the germline gene, one junction end is altered; a read error may explain this. This rearrangement joins TRBV9 to TRBJ1-6, with 9 bases lining up with TRBD1. The CDR3 loop spans 15 amino acids. CDR1 SGDLS and CDR2 YYNGEE come from the germline V gene. Here the CDR3 DNA reads TGTACCAGCAGCGAACTACAGGGGGCAGGTTCACCCCTCCACTTT. It translates to CTSSELQGAGSPLHF.

The rearrangement links TRBV5-4 to TRBJ2-3; D perhaps matches TRBD2 (7 bases). V lost 4 bases and J lost 0, with 15 bases in between. There are 16 residues in the CDR3. CDR1 and CDR2 from the germline V gene are SGHNT and YYREEE (reference sequence). The CDR3 here is CASSGGGGLSTDTQYF. The CDR3 DNA is TGTGCCAGCAGCGGGGGGGGCGGGCTGAGCACAGATACGCAGTATTTT.

There are a few counts of this clone. The same CDR3 also results from other DNA sequences found in this sample. The chain has TRBV5-6 and TRBJ1-4, with D maybe TRBD1 (5 bases). The CDR3 runs to 15 residues. Looked up from germline, CDR1 is SGHDT and CDR2 is YYEEEE. Trimming took 0 bases from V and 3 from J, leaving 9 bases between them. The CDR3 protein is CASSLGGGSNEKLFF. The CDR3 nucleotides read TGTGCCAGCAGCTTGGGGGGGGGTTCTAATGAAAAACTGTTTTTT.

This clone was detected only a few times. J is TRBJ2-4 and V is TRBV6-6; TRBD1 is a possible D gene (6 bases). The CDR3 consists of 11 residues. V lost 6 bases to trimming and J lost 14 bases, with 14 bases between them. CDR1 is MNHNY, CDR2 SVGAGI, per germline (reference sequence). CDR3 sequence reads: CASSRQVEKYF. The CDR3 DNA is TGTGCCAGCAGCAGACAGGTGGAAAAGTACTTC.

This clone occurred a few times. This chain links TRBV6-6 with TRBJ1-5; tentative D call: TRBD1 (5 bases). The CDR3 is 13 amino acids. Germline lookup yields CDR1 MNHNY and CDR2 SVGAGI (reference sequence). The V gene lost 8 bases and the J gene lost 4 bases, with 12 bases spanning the gap. The CDR3 loop is CASQLGGNQPQHF. CDR3 coding DNA: TGTGCCAGCCAGTTGGGGGGGAATCAGCCCCAGCATTTT.

CDR3 loop: CASSFQGTEAFF. DNA of the CDR3: TGTGCCAGCAGCTTCCAGGGGACTGAAGCTTTCTTT. The gene calls are TRBV7-9 and TRBJ1-1; D possibly corresponds to TRBD1 (6 bases). CDR3 size: 12 residues. CDR1 and CDR2 (germline): SEHNR, FQNEAQ (reference sequence). V lost 3 bases and J lost 5, with 7 bases in between.

This clone was seen more than once but under ten times. The chain combines TRBV10-2 with TRBJ2-5, with 7 bases aligning to TRBD2. Germline CDR1 is WSHSY and CDR2 is SAAADI. With 6 bases clipped from V and 0 bases from J, the junction kept 16 bases outside the gene matches. CDR3 length: 18 residues. The CDR3 protein is CASSIPSGGGLYQETQYF. Written as DNA, the CDR3 is TGCGCCAGCAGCATTCCCTCCGGCGGGGGTTTGTACCAAGAGACCCAGTACTTC.

This clone was picked up a small number of times. This sequence joins TRBV4-1 and TRBJ2-3, with a tentative D call TRBD2 (6 bases). CDR1 and CDR2 from the germline V gene are MGHRA and YSYEKL. With 4 bases removed from V and 0 bases from J, the gap between germline ends came to 11 bases. CDR3 length: 15 amino acids. CDR3 coding DNA: TGCGCCAGCAGCCCAGCAGGGACTAGCACAGATACGCAGTATTTT. Amino acid sequence: CASSPAGTSTDTQYF.

The chain is built from TRBV5-1 and TRBJ2-3, with 8 bases aligning to TRBD1. Germline V CDR1 and CDR2: SGHRS, YFSETQ. V gave up 0 bases and J gave up 3 bases; unmatched junction bases: 6. The CDR3 has 16 amino acids. CDR3 in amino acids: CASSLARTGPTDTQYF. The CDR3 nucleotides read TGCGCCAGCAGCTTGGCTCGGACAGGGCCAACAGATACGCAGTATTTT.